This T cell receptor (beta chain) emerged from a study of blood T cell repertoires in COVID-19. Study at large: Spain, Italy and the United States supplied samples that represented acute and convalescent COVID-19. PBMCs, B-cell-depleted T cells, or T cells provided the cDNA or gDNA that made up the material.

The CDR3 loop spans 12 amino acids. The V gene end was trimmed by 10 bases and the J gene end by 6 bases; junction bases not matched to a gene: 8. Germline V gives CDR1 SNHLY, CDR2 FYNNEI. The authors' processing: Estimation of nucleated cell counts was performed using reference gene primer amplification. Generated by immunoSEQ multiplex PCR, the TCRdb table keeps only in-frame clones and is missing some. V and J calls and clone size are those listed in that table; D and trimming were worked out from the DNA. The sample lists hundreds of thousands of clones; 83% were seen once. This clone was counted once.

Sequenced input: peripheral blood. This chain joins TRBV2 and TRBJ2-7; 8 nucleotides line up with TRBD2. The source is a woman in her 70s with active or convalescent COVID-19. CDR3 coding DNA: TGTGCCACCGGGACTAGAGGTCGCGAGCAGTACTTC. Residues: CATGTRGREQYF.